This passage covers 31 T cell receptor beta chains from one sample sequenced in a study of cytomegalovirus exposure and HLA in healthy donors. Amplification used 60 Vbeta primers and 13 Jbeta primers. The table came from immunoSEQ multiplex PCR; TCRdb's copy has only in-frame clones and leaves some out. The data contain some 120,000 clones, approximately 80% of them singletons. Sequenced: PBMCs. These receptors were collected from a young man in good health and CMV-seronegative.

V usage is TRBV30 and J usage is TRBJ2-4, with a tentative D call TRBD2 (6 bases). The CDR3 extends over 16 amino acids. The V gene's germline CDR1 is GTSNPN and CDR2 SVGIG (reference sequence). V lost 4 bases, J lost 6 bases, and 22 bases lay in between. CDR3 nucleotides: TGTGCCTGGACCCGGGCCTCAAGAAAGGGAGGAAACATTCAGTACTTC. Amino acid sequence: CAWTRASRKGGNIQYF.

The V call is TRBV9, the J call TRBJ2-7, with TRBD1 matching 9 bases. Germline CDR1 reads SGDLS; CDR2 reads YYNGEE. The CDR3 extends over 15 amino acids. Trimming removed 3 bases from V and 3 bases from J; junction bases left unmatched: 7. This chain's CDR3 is CASSAHPGQGYEQYV. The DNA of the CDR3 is TGTGCCAGCAGCGCCCACCCGGGACAGGGCTACGAGCAGTACGTC.

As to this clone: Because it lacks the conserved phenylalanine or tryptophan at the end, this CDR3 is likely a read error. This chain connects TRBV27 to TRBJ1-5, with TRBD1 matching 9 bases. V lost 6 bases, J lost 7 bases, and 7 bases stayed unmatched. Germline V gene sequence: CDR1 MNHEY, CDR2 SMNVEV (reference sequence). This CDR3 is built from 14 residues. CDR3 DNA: TGTGCCAGCAGCCATACAGGGGGCTGGCAGCCCCAGCATGTT. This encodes CASSHTGGWQPQHV.

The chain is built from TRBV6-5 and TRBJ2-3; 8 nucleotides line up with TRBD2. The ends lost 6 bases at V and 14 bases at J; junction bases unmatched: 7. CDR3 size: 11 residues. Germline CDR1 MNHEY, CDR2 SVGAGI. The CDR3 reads CASRKGTSPYF. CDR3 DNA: TGTGCCAGCAGAAAGGGGACTAGTCCGTATTTT.

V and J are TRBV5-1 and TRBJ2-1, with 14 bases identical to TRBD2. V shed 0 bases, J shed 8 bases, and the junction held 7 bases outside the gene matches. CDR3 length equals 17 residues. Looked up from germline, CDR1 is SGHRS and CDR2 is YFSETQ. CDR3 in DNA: TGCGCCAGCAGCTTGGGGTATGGGACTAGCGGGAGTGATGAGCAGTTCTTC. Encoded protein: CASSLGYGTSGSDEQFF.

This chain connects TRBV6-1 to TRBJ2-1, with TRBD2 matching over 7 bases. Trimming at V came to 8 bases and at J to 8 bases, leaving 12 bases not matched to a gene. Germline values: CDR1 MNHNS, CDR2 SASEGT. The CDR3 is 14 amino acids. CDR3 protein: CASSRDYVIYEQFF. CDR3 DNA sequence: TGTGCCAGCTCCAGGGACTATGTGATATATGAGCAGTTCTTC.

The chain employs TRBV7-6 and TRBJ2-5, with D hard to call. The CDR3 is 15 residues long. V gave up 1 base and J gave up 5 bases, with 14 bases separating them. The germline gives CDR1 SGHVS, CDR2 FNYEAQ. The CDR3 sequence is CASSLEPGPWETQYF. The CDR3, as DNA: TGTGCCAGCAGCTTAGAGCCCGGTCCGTGGGAGACCCAGTACTTC.

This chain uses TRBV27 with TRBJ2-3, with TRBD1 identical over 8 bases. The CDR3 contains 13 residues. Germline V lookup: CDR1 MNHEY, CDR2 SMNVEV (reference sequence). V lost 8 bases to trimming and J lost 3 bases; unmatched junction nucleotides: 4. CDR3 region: CASYRQGTDTQYF. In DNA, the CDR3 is TGTGCCAGCTACAGACAGGGGACAGATACGCAGTATTTT.

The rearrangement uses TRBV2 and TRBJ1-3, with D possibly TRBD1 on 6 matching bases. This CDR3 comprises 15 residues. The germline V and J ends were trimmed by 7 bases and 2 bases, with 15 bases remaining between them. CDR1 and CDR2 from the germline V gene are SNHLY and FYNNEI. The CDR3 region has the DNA TGTGCCAGCAAACAACAGGGCAACCCTGGAAACACCATATATTTT. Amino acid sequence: CASKQQGNPGNTIYF.

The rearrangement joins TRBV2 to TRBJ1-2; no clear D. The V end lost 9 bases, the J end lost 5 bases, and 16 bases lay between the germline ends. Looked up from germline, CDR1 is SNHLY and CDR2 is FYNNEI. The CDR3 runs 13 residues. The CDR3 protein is CARSYGISYGYTF. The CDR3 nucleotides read TGTGCCAGATCGTACGGGATTTCGTATGGCTACACCTTC.

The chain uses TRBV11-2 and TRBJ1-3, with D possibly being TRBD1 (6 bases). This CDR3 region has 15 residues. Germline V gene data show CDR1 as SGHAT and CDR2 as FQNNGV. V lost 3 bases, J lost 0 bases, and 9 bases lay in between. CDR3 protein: CASSFRGFSGNTIYF. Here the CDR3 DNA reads TGTGCCAGCAGCTTCAGGGGCTTCTCTGGAAACACCATATATTTT.

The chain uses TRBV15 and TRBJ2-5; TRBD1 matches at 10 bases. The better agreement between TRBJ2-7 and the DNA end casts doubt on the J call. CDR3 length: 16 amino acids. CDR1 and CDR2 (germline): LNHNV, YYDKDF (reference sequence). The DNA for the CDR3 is TGTGCCACCAGCAGACAGACAGGGGGCGAGACCTACGAGCAGTACTTC. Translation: CATSRQTGGETYEQYF.

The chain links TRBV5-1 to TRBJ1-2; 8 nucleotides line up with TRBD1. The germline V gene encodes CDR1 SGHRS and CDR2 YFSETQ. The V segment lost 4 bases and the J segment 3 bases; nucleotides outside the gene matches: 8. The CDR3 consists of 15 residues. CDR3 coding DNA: TGCGCCAGCAGCAGCTACAGGGGGAGTTACTATGGCTACACCTTC. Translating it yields CASSSYRGSYYGYTF. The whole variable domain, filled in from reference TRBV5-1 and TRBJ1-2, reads KAGVTQTPRYLIKTRGQQVTLSCSPISGHRSVSWYQQTPGQGLQFLFEYFSETQRNKGNFPGRFSGRQFSNSRSEMNVSTLELGDSALYLCASSSYRGSYYGYTFGSGTRLTVV.

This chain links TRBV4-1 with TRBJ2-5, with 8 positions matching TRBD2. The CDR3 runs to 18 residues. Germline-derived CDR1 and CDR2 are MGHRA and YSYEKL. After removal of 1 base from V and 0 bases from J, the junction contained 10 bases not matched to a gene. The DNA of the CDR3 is TGCGCCAGCAGCCAAGTACTAGCGGAGGTGGTAGACCAAGAGACCCAGTACTTC. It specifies CASSQVLAEVVDQETQYF.

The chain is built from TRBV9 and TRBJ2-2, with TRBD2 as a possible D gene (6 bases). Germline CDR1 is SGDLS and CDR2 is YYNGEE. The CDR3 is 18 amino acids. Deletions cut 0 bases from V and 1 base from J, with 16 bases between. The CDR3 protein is CASSVEDEWRENTGELFF. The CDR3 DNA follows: TGTGCCAGCAGCGTAGAAGATGAGTGGCGGGAGAACACCGGGGAGCTGTTTTTT.

The CDR3 is CASSYGRWGHNEQFF. The CDR3 region has the DNA TGTGCCAGCAGCTACGGCCGGTGGGGCCACAATGAGCAGTTCTTC. The genes are TRBV5-8 and TRBJ2-1, with D perhaps TRBD1 (5 bases). Germline V gene data show CDR1 as SGHTS and CDR2 as YDEGEE. CDR3 length: 15 amino acids. The ends were cut back, 3 bases at V and 5 bases at J, with 15 bases in the middle.

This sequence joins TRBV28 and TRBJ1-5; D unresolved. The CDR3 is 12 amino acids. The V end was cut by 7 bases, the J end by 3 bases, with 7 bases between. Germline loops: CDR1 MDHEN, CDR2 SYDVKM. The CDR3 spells CASNGNNQPQHF. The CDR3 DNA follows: TGTGCCAGCAACGGGAACAATCAGCCCCAGCATTTT.

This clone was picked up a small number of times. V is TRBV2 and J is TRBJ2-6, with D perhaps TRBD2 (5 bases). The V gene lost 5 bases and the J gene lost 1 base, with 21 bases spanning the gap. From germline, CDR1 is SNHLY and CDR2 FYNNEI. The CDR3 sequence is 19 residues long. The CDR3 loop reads CASSPRDSRLASGANVLTF. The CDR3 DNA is TGTGCCAGCAGTCCTCGGGATTCAAGACTGGCATCTGGGGCCAACGTCCTGACTTTC.

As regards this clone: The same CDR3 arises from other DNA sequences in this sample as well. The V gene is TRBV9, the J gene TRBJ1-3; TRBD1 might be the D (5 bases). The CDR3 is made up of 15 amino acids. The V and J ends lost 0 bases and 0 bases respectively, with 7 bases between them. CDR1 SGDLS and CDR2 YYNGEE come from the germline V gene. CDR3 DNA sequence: TGTGCCAGCAGCGTAGGCGGGGCCTCTGGAAACACCATATATTTT. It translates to CASSVGGASGNTIYF.

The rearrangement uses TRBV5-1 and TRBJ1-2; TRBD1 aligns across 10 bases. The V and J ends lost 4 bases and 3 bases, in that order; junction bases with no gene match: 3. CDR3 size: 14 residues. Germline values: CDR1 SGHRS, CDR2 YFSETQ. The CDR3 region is CASSPGQGHYGYTF. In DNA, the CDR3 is TGCGCCAGCAGCCCGGGACAGGGGCACTATGGCTACACCTTC.

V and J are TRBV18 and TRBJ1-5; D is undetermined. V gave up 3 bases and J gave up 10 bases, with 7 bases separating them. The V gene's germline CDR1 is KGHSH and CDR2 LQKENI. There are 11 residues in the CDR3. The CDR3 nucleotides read TGTGCCAGCTCACCCTACCATCCCCAGCATTTT. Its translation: CASSPYHPQHF.

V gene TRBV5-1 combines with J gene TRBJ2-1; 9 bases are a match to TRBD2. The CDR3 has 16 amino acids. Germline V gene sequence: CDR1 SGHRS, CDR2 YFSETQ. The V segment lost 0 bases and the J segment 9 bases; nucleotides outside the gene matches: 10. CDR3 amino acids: CASSLDAGGPPGEQFF. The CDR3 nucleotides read TGCGCCAGCAGCTTGGATGCGGGAGGGCCCCCTGGTGAGCAGTTCTTC.

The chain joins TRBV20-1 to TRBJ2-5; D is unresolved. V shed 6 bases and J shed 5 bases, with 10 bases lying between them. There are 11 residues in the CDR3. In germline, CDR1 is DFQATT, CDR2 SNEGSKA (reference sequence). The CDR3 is CSAQLPETQYF. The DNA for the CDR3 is TGCAGTGCACAGTTGCCGGAGACCCAGTACTTC.

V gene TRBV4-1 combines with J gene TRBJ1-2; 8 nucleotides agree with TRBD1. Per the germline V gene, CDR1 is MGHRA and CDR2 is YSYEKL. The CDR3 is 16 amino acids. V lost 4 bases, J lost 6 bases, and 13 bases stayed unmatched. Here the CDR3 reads CASSRGRGTGQDGYTF. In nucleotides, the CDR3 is TGCGCCAGCAGCCGCGGACGAGGGACAGGCCAAGATGGCTACACCTTC.

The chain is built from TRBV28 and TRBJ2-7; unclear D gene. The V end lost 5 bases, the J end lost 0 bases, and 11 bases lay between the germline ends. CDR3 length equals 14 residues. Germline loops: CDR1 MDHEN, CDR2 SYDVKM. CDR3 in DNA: TGTGCCAGCAGTGACACACGAAGCTCCTACGAGCAGTACTTC. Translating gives CASSDTRSSYEQYF.

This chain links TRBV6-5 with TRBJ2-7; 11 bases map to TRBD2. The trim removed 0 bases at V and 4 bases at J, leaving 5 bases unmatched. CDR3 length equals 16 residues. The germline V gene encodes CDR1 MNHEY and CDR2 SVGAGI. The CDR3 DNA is TGTGCCAGCAGTTACTCTAGCGGGAGGGCCTCGTACGAGCAGTACTTC. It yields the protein CASSYSSGRASYEQYF.

CDR3 DNA sequence: TGCAGCGCGGGGGACACCGGGGAGCTGTTTTTT. Amino acid sequence: CSAGDTGELFF. The gene calls are TRBV29-1 and TRBJ2-2, with a possible D match to TRBD2 (6 bases). V lost 7 bases and J 3 bases, leaving 6 bases between the germline ends. CDR3 length: 11 residues. Germline CDR1 SQVTM, CDR2 ANQGSEA.

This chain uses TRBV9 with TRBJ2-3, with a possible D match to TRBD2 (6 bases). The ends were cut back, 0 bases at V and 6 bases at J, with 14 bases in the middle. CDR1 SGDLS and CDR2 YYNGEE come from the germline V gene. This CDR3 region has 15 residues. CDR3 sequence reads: CASSVGRAPADTQYF. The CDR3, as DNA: TGTGCCAGCAGCGTAGGGAGGGCTCCGGCGGATACGCAGTATTTT.

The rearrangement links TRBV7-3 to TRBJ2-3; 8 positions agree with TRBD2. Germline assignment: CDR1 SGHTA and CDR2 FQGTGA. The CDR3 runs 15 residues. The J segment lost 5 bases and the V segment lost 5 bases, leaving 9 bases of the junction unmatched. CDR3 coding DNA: TGTGCCAGCAGCCCCGGGACTAGTATGATAGATACGCAGTATTTT. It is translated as CASSPGTSMIDTQYF.

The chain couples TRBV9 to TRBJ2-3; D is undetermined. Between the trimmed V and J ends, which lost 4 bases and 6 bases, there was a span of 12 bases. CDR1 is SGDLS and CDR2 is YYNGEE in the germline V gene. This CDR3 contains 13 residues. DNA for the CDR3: TGTGCCAGCAGCCTTGGGCGTATTGATACGCAGTATTTT. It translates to CASSLGRIDTQYF.

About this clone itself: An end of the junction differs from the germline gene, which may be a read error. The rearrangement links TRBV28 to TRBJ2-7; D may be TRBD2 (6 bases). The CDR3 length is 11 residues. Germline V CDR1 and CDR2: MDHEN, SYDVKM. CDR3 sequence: CASSSGRDCIF. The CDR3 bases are TGTGCCAGCAGTTCAGGCCGGGACTGTATCTTC.